This T cell receptor beta chain was sequenced in a study of shared clonotypes between healthy human individuals. CD4+ cells were split into CD45RA+ naive and CD45RA-negative memory subsets. The ends were cut back, 0 bases at V and 4 bases at J, with 6 bases in the middle. There are 14 residues in the CDR3. Germline V gives CDR1 SNHLY, CDR2 FYNNEI. Of note for this clone: Its cognate antigen is unknown.

Study results and limitations: It was the non-shared clonotypes that had lower generation probabilities than clonotypes shared by all four donors. Exclusively blood specimens were collected; tissue repertoires likely differ.

Assay used: immunoSEQ multiplex PCR; TCRdb lists only in-frame clones, some missing. The sample includes 2,500,000 or so clones, 85% to 95% of them seen just once. The V gene is TRBV2, the J gene TRBJ2-2, with D hard to call. The source is a man aged 18 to 35 in good health. Some clones in this sample may be carry-over from other donors' samples. Source material: naive CD4+ T cells from PBMCs. Regarding subset: CD45RA+ positively selected. Here the CDR3 reads CASSEASGTGELFF. The CDR3, as DNA: TGTGCCAGCAGTGAAGCATCGGGCACCGGGGAGCTGTTTTTT.